The following is a T cell receptor (beta chain) sequence with its context. Its antigen remains unknown. Germline V lookup: CDR1 MNHEY, CDR2 SMNVEV (reference sequence). V was clipped by 3 bases and J by 3 bases, with 12 bases between them. The CDR3 has 14 amino acids. With 60 Vbeta and 13 Jbeta primers, the PCR was carried out. Libraries were prepared by immunoSEQ multiplex PCR; TCRdb keeps only in-frame clonotypes and omits some of them. Counted here are 100,000 to 150,000 clones, roughly 76% occurring once; the ten biggest clones make up 2.5% to 3.5%. This entry comes from a study of cytomegalovirus exposure and HLA in healthy donors. Study-wide points: Roughly even sequencing depth across donors was the assumption behind the presence/absence analyses. TCR beta chain V- and J-gene trimming was linked, in a later analysis, to a missense variant in DCLRE1C.

Healthy individuals who donated bone marrow served as the donors. Donors were ostensibly healthy at sampling, although undocumented immune exposures were probable. This clonotype originated in a woman aged 50 to 60 in good health and CMV-seronegative. This chain joins TRBV27 and TRBJ2-7, with TRBD1 as a possible D gene (5 bases). The sample taken for sequencing was PBMCs. Here the CDR3 DNA reads TGTGCCAGCAGTTTTAACAGGTTAGGCTACGAGCAGTACTTC. Translating gives CASSFNRLGYEQYF.